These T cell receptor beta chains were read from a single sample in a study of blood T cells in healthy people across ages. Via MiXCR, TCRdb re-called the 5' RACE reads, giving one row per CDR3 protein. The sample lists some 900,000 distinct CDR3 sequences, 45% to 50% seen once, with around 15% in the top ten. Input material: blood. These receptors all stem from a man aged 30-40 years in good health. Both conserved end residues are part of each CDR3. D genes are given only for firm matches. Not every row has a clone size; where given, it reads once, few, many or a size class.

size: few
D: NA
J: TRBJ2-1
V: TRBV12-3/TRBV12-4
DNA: TGTGCCAGCAGTCTAGCCCGTCGCCATGAGCAGTTCTTC
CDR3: CASSLARRHEQFF

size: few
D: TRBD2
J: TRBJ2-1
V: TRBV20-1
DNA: TGCAGTGCCGGAGGCTCTAGCGGGGGATCGAATGAGCAGTTCTTC
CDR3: CSAGGSSGGSNEQFF

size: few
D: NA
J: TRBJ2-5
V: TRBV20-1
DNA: TGCAGTGCTAGACATGGGATTGGGGGGCGAGAGACCCAGTACTTC
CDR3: CSARHGIGGRETQYF

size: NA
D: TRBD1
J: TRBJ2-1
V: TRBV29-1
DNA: TGCAGCGTTGAAAGGACAGGGGGCCGCTCCTACAATGAGCAGTTCTTC
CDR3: CSVERTGGRSYNEQFF

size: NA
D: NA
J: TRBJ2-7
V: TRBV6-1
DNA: TGTGCCAGCAGTCCACCACCGCGACTAACAGGGTGGCTCTACGAGCAGTACTTC
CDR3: CASSPPPRLTGWLYEQYF

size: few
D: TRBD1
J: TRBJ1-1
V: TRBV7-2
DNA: TGTGCCAGCAGGGAACCGGGACAGAGAGCTTTCTTT
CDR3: CASREPGQRAFF

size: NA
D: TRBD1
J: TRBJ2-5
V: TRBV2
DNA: TGTGCCAGCTGGGACAGAATGAAACAAGAGACCCAGTACTTC
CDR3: CASWDRMKQETQYF

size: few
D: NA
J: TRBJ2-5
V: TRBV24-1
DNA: TGTGCCACCAGTGCCCAAGAAGGGGGGACGGATTTAGAGACCCAGTACTTC
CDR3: CATSAQEGGTDLETQYF

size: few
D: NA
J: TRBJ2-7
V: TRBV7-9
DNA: TGTGCCAGCAGCGCGACAGGTGTCGAGCAGTACTTC
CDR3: CASSATGVEQYF

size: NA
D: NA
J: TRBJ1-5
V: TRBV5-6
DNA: TGTGCCAGCAGCTCCAGGGACGCCTTAGCGTATAGCAATCAGCCCCAGCATTTT
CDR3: CASSSRDALAYSNQPQHF

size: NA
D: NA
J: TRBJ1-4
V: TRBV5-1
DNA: NA
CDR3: CASSLDSSGRDVPEKLFF

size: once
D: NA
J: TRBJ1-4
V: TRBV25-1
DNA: TGTGCCAGCAGTTCCAGGCACGCAACTAATGAAAAACTGTTTTTT
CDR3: CASSSRHATNEKLFF

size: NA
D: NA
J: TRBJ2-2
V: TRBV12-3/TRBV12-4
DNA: TGTGCCAGCAGTTCCGATTGGGGGACCGGGGAGCTGTTTTTT
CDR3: CASSSDWGTGELFF

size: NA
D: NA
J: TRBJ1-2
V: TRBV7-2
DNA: TGTGCCAGCAGCGATACAGGGACCCTATTCCTTTATGGCTACACCTTC
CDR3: CASSDTGTLFLYGYTF

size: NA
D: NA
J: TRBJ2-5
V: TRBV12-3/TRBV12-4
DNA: TGTGCCAGCAGTCCCGCTGAAAAGACCCAGTACTTC
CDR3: CASSPAEKTQYF

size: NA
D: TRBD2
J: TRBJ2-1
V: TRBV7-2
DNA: TGTGCCAGCAGCTTAATAGCGGGGGGCCCCCAAGAGACCCAGTTCTTC
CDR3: CASSLIAGGPQETQFF

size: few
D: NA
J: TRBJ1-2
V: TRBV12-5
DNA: TGTGCTAGTGGTTTGGCGGGGACTGACGGCTATGGCTACACCTTC
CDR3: CASGLAGTDGYGYTF

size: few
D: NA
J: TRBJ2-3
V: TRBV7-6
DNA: TGTGCCAGCAGCCATTTCCAGGACCCCACGACAGATACGCAGTATTTT
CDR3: CASSHFQDPTTDTQYF

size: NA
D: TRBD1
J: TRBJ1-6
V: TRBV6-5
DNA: TGTGCCAGCAGCTACTCACGGGGACAGGGGATTAATTCACCCCTCCACTTT
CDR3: CASSYSRGQGINSPLHF

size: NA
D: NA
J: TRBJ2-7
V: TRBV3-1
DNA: TGTGCCAGCAGCCAGACCCTCTCCTACGAGCAGTACTTC
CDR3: CASSQTLSYEQYF

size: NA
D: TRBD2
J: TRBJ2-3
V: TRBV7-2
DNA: TGTGCCAGCAGCTTAGAGTTGGGGACTAGGACAGATACGCAGTATTTT
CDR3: CASSLELGTRTDTQYF

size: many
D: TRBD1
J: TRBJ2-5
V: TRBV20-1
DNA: TGCAGTGCTAGGGTACAGGGGGGAGAGACCCAGTACTTC
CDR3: CSARVQGGETQYF

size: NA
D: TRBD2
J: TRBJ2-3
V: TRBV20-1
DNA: TGCAGTTCAGATATTAGCGGGGGCACAGATACGCAGTATTTT
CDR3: CSSDISGGTDTQYF

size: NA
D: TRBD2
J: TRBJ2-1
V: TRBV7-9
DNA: TGTGCCAGCAGCCTGAACCTAGCGGGGGGGCACAATGAGCAGTTCTTC
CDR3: CASSLNLAGGHNEQFF

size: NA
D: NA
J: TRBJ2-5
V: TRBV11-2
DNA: TGTGCCAGCAGCGTAGAGCGGCAAGAGACCCAGTACTTC
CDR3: CASSVERQETQYF

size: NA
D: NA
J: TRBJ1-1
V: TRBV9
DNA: TGTGCCAGCAGCGTAGACCCAGAGAAGAACACTGAAGCTTTCTTT
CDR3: CASSVDPEKNTEAFF

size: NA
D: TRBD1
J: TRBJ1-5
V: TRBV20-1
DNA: TGCAACGCCGGGACAGGGAATCAGCCCCAGCATTTT
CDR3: CNAGTGNQPQHF

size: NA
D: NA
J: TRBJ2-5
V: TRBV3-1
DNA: TGTGCCAGCGATATAGGGCGAGAGACCCAGTACTTC
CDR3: CASDIGRETQYF

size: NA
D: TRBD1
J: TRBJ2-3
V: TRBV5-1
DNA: TGCGCCAGCAGTTATGAACAGGGGGCGGCAACAGATACGCAGTATTTT
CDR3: CASSYEQGAATDTQYF

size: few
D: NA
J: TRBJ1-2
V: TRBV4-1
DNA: TGCGCCAGCAGCCAAGATGAAATGGCGGGATCCGCCTATGGCTACACCTTC
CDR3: CASSQDEMAGSAYGYTF

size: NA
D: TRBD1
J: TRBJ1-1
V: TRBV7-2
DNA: TGTGCCAGCACCGAGGGACAGGGGATAGGTGAAGCTTTCTTT
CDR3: CASTEGQGIGEAFF

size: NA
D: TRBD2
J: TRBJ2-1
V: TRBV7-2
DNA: TGTGCCAGCAGTTCAATGCGGACTAGCGGGGGGGCGAAGCAGTTCTTC
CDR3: CASSSMRTSGGAKQFF

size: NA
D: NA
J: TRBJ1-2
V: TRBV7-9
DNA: TGTGCCAGCAGCGAATCAACGAGTGGCTACACCTTC
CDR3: CASSESTSGYTF

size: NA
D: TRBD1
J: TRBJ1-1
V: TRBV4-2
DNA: TGTGCCAGCAGCCAGCCGACAGGGGTGGACACTGAAGCTTTCTTT
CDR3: CASSQPTGVDTEAFF

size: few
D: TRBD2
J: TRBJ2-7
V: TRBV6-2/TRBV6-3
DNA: TGTGCCAGCAGGACTAGCGGGGGCCGAAGCTCCTACGAGCAGTACTTC
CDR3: CASRTSGGRSSYEQYF

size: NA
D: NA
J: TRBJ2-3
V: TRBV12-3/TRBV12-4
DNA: TGTGCCAGCAGGTCCATCACAGATACGCAGTATTTT
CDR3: CASRSITDTQYF

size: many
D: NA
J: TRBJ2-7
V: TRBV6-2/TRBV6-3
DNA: TGTGCCAGCAGTTCCGGGATCCACGAGCAGTACTTC
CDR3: CASSSGIHEQYF

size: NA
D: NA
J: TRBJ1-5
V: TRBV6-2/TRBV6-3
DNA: TGTGCCAGCAGTTACATTGGGGGGGCCCAGCATTTT
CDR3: CASSYIGGAQHF

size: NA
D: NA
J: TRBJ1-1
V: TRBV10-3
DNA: TGTGCCATCAGTGAGTACCGGGAGTCCCTTACATTGAACACTGGAGCTTTCTTT
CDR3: CAISEYRESLTLNTGAFF

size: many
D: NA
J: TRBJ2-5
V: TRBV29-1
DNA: TGCAGCGTTGGTACAGAGACCCAGTACTTC
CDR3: CSVGTETQYF

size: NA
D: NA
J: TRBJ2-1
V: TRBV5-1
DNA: TGCGCCAGCAGCTTGGGCTCAGCCTCGGGTGAGCAGTTCTTC
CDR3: CASSLGSASGEQFF

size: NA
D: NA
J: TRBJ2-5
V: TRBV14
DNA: TGTGCCAGCAGCCAAGATGAGGGTGCGAAAGAGACCCAGTACTTC
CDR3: CASSQDEGAKETQYF

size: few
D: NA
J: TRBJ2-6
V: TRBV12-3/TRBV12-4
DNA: TGTGCCAGCAGTTTGGCGAAGGGCGTAGCGGGGGCCAACGTCCTGACTTTC
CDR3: CASSLAKGVAGANVLTF

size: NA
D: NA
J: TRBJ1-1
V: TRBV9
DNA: TGTGCCAGCAGCCCCAGACTTATGAACACTGAAGCTTTCTTT
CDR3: CASSPRLMNTEAFF

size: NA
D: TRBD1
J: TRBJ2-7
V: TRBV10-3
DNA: TGTGCCATCAGTGAGTCGACGGGACAGGGTTCCTACAATGAGCAGTACTTC
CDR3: CAISESTGQGSYNEQYF

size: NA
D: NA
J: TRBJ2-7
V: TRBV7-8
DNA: TGTGCCAGCAGCTTAGTAGCCCGGGGTTCTTGGTACGAGCAGTACTTC
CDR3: CASSLVARGSWYEQYF

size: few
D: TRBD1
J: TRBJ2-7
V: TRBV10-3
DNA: TGTGCCACCAAGGTCCTTCGGGACAGCACCTACGAGCAGTACTTC
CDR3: CATKVLRDSTYEQYF

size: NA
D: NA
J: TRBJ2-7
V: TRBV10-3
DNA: TGTGCCATCAGTGCTGAGACTGGGTACGAGCAGTACTTC
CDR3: CAISAETGYEQYF

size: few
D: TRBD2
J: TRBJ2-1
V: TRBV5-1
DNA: TGCGCCAGCAGCTTGGTGATAGCGGGAAACGTTGAGCAGTTCTTC
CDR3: CASSLVIAGNVEQFF

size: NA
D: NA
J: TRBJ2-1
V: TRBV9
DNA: TGTGCCAGCAGCGTAGATTTGCGGATCAATGAGCAGTTCTTC
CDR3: CASSVDLRINEQFF

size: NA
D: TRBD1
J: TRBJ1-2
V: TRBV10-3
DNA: TGTGCCATCAGTGACCAGGGGGACGGCTACACCTTC
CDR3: CAISDQGDGYTF

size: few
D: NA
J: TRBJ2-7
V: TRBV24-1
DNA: TGTGCCACCAGTGCTGCGGGTAACTACGAGCAGTACTTC
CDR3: CATSAAGNYEQYF

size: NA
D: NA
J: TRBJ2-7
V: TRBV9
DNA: TGTGCCAGCAGCGTAGAGGCAGGGGTCTCCTACGAGCAGTACTTC
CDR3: CASSVEAGVSYEQYF

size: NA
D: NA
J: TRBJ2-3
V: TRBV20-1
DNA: TGCAGCGCTTCCTCTTCAGGGTATCCACACGTCACCACAGATACGCAGTATTTT
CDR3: CSASSSGYPHVTTDTQYF

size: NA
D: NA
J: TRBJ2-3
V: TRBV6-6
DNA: TGTGCCAGCAGTTACGCAGGGGACCGCACAGATACGCAGTATTTT
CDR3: CASSYAGDRTDTQYF

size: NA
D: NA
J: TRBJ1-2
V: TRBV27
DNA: TGTGCCAGCAGGGCAGGGAACCAAAACTATGGCTACACCTTC
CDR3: CASRAGNQNYGYTF

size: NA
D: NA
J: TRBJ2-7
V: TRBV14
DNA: TGTGCCAGCAGCCCACGACGGCACTACGAGCAGTACTTC
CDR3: CASSPRRHYEQYF

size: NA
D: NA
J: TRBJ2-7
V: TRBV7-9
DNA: TGTGCCAGCAGCCCTGAGGGGCGGAACTACGAGCAGTACTTC
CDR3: CASSPEGRNYEQYF